The entry that follows covers one TCR beta chain sequence. Antigen specificity is unknown. The CDR3 goes on 3 residues after the read ends, and that part is filled in from the germline J gene. Profiled with immunoSEQ multiplex PCR; TCRdb holds only in-frame clones, not every one. This sample's clone table lists 18,000 or so clones. The data originate from a study of T cells in women clearing cervical HPV infection. The study's findings and limits: Associations may precede or follow infection; HPV-specific or memory T cells were not isolated.

J gave up 3 bases and V 1 base, and 5 bases lay outside the gene matches. Germline CDR1 and CDR2: DFQATT and SNEGSKA (reference sequence). The CDR3 extends over 15 amino acids. The rearrangement joins TRBV20-1 to TRBJ2-3, with 9 nucleotides matching TRBD2. The sequence came from a woman aged 18 to 75 with a cervical HPV16 infection that either progressed to CIN3+ or cleared (not recorded which). Material for sequencing was blood buffy coat. The CDR3 reads CSARGPSGATDTQYF. The sequenced CDR3 bases are TGCAGTGCTAGAGGGCCTAGCGGGGCTACAGATACG.